The 11 T cell receptor beta chains listed next were all sequenced from one sample in a study of shared clonotypes between healthy human individuals. Profiling relied on immunoSEQ multiplex PCR, and the TCRdb table lists in-frame clones only, not all of them. The sample includes around 1.6 million clones, about 98% of them seen just once. The sequencing sample was made of naive CD4+ T cells sorted from blood. Subset defined: CD45RA+ positively selected. These receptors originate from a man between 25 and 39 years old in good health.

The chain recombines TRBV5-6 with TRBJ1-2, with 8 positions matching TRBD1. The CDR3 is 15 amino acids. Germline values: CDR1 SGHDT, CDR2 YYEEEE. V trimming: 8 bases; J trimming: 0 bases; junction bases outside the gene matches: 9. Here the CDR3 DNA reads TGTGCCAGTACCACGACAGGGGAATCTAACTATGGCTACACCTTC. The encoded protein is CASTTTGESNYGYTF.

The chain has TRBV5-4 and TRBJ2-3, with 9 bases that match TRBD2. V lost 5 bases and J lost 6; bases outside the gene matches: 10. Looked up from germline, CDR1 is SGHNT and CDR2 is YYREEE (reference sequence). This CDR3 contains 15 residues. CDR3 nucleotide sequence: TGTGCCAGCAGTTTGAAGGCGGGGGGGGGTGATACGCAGTATTTT. Amino acids: CASSLKAGGGDTQYF.

The chain carries TRBV6-6 and TRBJ1-1; D perhaps matches TRBD1 (6 bases). The germline V gene encodes CDR1 MNHNY and CDR2 SVGAGI (reference sequence). V was cut by 6 bases and J by 0 bases, with 14 bases left in between. The CDR3 is 15 amino acids. The chain's CDR3 is CASSLPGAMNTEAFF. As DNA, the CDR3 is TGTGCCAGCAGCTTGCCAGGGGCTATGAACACTGAAGCTTTCTTT.

This chain connects TRBV28 to TRBJ1-1; D not resolved. The length of the CDR3 is 14 residues. V shed 2 bases and J shed 1 base, with 8 bases lying between them. Per germline, CDR1 MDHEN and CDR2 SYDVKM. CDR3: CASSLGRENTEAFF. The DNA for the CDR3 is TGTGCCAGCAGTTTAGGTCGGGAGAACACTGAAGCTTTCTTT. Complete variable domain (other parts from reference TRBV28 and TRBJ1-1): DVKVTQSSRYLVKRTGEKVFLECVQDMDHENMFWYRQDPGLGLRLIYFSYDVKMKEKGDIPEGYSVSREKKERFSLILESASTNQTSMYLCASSLGRENTEAFFGQGTRLTVV.

As for this clone: The same CDR3 arises from other DNA sequences in this sample as well. The chain employs TRBV6-5 and TRBJ2-1, with 8 bases matching TRBD1. The CDR3 has 15 amino acids. In germline, CDR1 is MNHEY, CDR2 SVGAGI. Trimming removed 1 base from V and 9 bases from J; junction bases left unmatched: 8. The CDR3 bases are TGTGCCAGCAGTTACTTGGGGCAGGGGGCAGGTGAGCAGTTCTTC. The encoded protein is CASSYLGQGAGEQFF.

The chain carries TRBV5-1 and TRBJ2-3; 9 bases line up with TRBD1. The CDR3 runs 13 residues. Per the germline V gene, CDR1 is SGHRS and CDR2 is YFSETQ. V trimming: 0 bases; J trimming: 10 bases; junction bases outside the gene matches: 3. CDR3 DNA: TGCGCCAGCAGCTTGGGCGGGACAGGGCCGCAGTATTTT. It yields the protein CASSLGGTGPQYF.

This clone was observed a single time. Written as DNA, the CDR3 is TGCAGCGTTGAACCACAGGAGAAAGAGACCCAGTACTTC. Its protein is CSVEPQEKETQYF. The chain carries TRBV29-1 and TRBJ2-5, with D perhaps TRBD1 (5 bases). V dropped 2 bases and J dropped 3 bases, with 10 bases sitting between them. Germline V gene lookup returns CDR1 SQVTM and CDR2 ANQGSEA. The CDR3 sequence is 13 residues long.

The CDR3, as DNA: TGCGCCAGCAGATACGGGACAGGAGAAAACACTGAAGCTTTCTTT. Translated, it gives CASRYGTGENTEAFF. The V and J genes are TRBV5-1 and TRBJ1-1; TRBD1 matches 8 bases. CDR1 is SGHRS, CDR2 YFSETQ, per germline. The CDR3 length is 15 residues. V lost 5 bases, J lost 2 bases, and 8 bases stayed unmatched.

CDR3 loop: CASSQFGRAYEQYF. As DNA, the CDR3 is TGCGCCAGCAGCCAATTTGGGAGGGCCTACGAGCAGTACTTC. The V gene is TRBV4-1, the J gene TRBJ2-7; 7 bases match TRBD2. V was pared by 2 bases and J by 2 bases, with 3 bases of the junction left unmatched. The CDR3 runs 14 residues. In germline, CDR1 is MGHRA, CDR2 YSYEKL.

The gene calls are TRBV19 and TRBJ2-7; TRBD2 matches at 8 bases. Per the germline V gene, CDR1 is LNHDA and CDR2 is SQIVND (reference sequence). V dropped 5 bases and J dropped 3; count of bases not matched to a gene: 3. This CDR3 spans 13 amino acids. CDR3 in amino acids: CASSRGGLYEQYF. The DNA for the CDR3 is TGTGCCAGTAGTCGGGGGGGACTCTACGAGCAGTACTTC.

The J gene is TRBJ2-1, the V gene TRBV18, with 8 bases matching TRBD2. Trimming took 3 bases from V and 10 from J; bases not matched to a gene: 14. Germline CDR1 KGHSH, CDR2 LQKENI. The CDR3 is 16 amino acids. CDR3 bases: TGTGCCAGCTCACCCAGGTTGAGCGGGAGTGTGGTGGAGCAGTTCTTC. This encodes CASSPRLSGSVVEQFF.